Presented here are 32 T cell receptor beta chains from one specimen sequenced in a study of T-cell memory formation after mild COVID-19. TCRdb ran MiXCR on the 5' RACE reads and lists one entry per CDR3 protein. Counted here are 110,000 or so distinct CDR3 sequences, approximately 22% occurring once; the ten biggest clones make up about two fifths. Sequences were obtained from PBMCs or a T cell subset sorted from them (not recorded which). These receptors were taken from a man aged 18 to 29 who had mild COVID-19 (a few samples of this study predate the infection). Cell type and time point are not known.

This clonotype was counted only a few times. The chain employs TRBV12-3 or TRBV12-4 and TRBJ2-5; 7 nucleotides align to TRBD2. The CDR3 sequence is 13 residues long. J lost 5 bases, V lost 6 bases, and 6 bases had no gene match. The CDR3 nucleotides read TGTGCCAGCAGCCTAACTAGCGTGGAGACCCAGTACTTC. It codes for CASSLTSVETQYF.

The chain joins TRBV4-1 to TRBJ2-7; 9 nucleotides agree with TRBD1. The CDR3 has 14 residues. J lost 3 bases, V lost 6 bases, and 6 bases had no gene match. Germline V gene sequence: CDR1 MGHRA, CDR2 YSYEKL. The CDR3 sequence is CASSLRDRDYEQYF. The CDR3 DNA follows: TGCGCCAGCAGTCTCCGGGACAGGGACTACGAGCAGTACTTC.

This chain uses TRBV11-1 with TRBJ2-7; D remains ambiguous. V shed 5 bases and J shed 2 bases, with 19 bases lying between them. The CDR3 totals 16 residues. Germline V gene sequence: CDR1 SGHAT, CDR2 FQDESV (reference sequence). The CDR3 here is CASSLSLSCKPYEQYV. The CDR3 DNA reads as TGTGCCAGCAGCCTTAGCCTAAGCTGCAAGCCCTACGAGCAGTACGTC.

The rearrangement joins TRBV7-9 to TRBJ2-7; 10 positions match TRBD1. The CDR3 length is 16 residues. From germline, CDR1 is SEHNR and CDR2 FQNEAQ (reference sequence). With V trimmed by 3 bases and J by 5 bases, 10 bases remained unmatched. The CDR3 is CASSLGDRGYADEQYF. DNA of the CDR3: TGTGCCAGCAGCTTGGGGGACAGGGGATATGCGGACGAGCAGTACTTC.

V usage is TRBV11-2 and J usage is TRBJ1-1; 7 bases align to TRBD1. The trim removed 3 bases at V and 6 bases at J, leaving 16 bases unmatched. This CDR3 contains 17 residues. The germline V gene encodes CDR1 SGHAT and CDR2 FQNNGV. The CDR3 loop is CASSFITPTGRFSEAFF. The DNA for the CDR3 is TGTGCCAGCAGCTTCATCACCCCGACAGGGAGGTTCTCTGAAGCTTTCTTT.

The table lists this clonotype with many counts. The rearrangement uses TRBV4-3 and TRBJ2-5; a possible D gene is TRBD2 (6 bases). CDR1 and CDR2 from the germline V gene are LGHNA and YSLEER. V dropped 0 bases and J dropped 1 base, with 9 bases sitting between them. This CDR3 has 15 residues. CDR3 sequence (DNA): TGCGCCAGCAGCCAAGATTTGCGGGGCCAAGAGACCCAGTACTTC. Its translation is CASSQDLRGQETQYF.

This chain links TRBV7-9 with TRBJ2-2; D is possibly TRBD2 (5 bases). CDR1 is SEHNR and CDR2 is FQNEAQ in the germline V gene (reference sequence). There are 16 residues in the CDR3. The V and J ends lost 5 bases and 2 bases respectively, with 15 bases between them. In nucleotides, the CDR3 is TGTGCCAGCAGCCCCGCTAGCATCCGAAACACCGGGGAGCTGTTTTTT. It is translated as CASSPASIRNTGELFF.

The rearrangement uses TRBV6-6 and TRBJ2-4; 9 bases map to TRBD1. Germline-derived CDR1 and CDR2 are MNHNY and SVGAGI (reference sequence). The CDR3 is made up of 17 amino acids. J lost 0 bases, V lost 1 base, and 4 bases had no gene match. The CDR3 DNA is TGTGCCAGCAGTTACTTCACAGGGGGCGAAGCCAAAAACATTCAGTACTTC. Protein: CASSYFTGGEAKNIQYF.

This clonotype has a count of ten or more. This chain links TRBV5-1 with TRBJ1-1, with D perhaps matching TRBD1 (5 bases). V gave up 5 bases and J gave up 0 bases, with 8 bases separating them. Germline CDR1 is SGHRS and CDR2 is YFSETQ. This CDR3 has 13 amino acids. The CDR3 here is CASSLTVNTEAFF. For the CDR3, the DNA is TGCGCCAGCAGTTTGACAGTGAACACTGAAGCTTTCTTT.

The table lists this clonotype with a few counts. The J gene is TRBJ1-5, the V gene TRBV6-5; D is undetermined. Germline CDR1 reads MNHEY; CDR2 reads SVGAGI. The length of the CDR3 is 15 residues. Trimming removed 5 bases from V and 6 bases from J, with 17 bases in between. CDR3 loop: CASSPTFSRSQPQHF. The DNA for the CDR3 is TGTGCCAGCAGTCCGACGTTCTCGCGGAGTCAGCCCCAGCATTTT.

The chain recombines TRBV6-2 or TRBV6-3 with TRBJ1-5, with D unclear. The CDR3 contains 14 residues. V shed 4 bases and J shed 3 bases, with 10 bases lying between them. Germline V gives CDR1 MNHEY, CDR2 SVGEGT. The CDR3 DNA is TGTGCCAGCAGTTCTAGCGGATCCAATCAGCCCCAGCATTTT. Amino acids: CASSSSGSNQPQHF.

This clonotype turned up a few times. J is TRBJ2-5 and V is TRBV11-2; a weak D match, TRBD2 (6 bases). V lost 5 bases to trimming and J lost 5 bases, with 18 bases between them. Germline V lookup: CDR1 SGHAT, CDR2 FQNNGV. The CDR3 covers 15 residues. Written as DNA, the CDR3 is TGTGCCAGCAGCCCCCCAACGGGGGTGATGGAGACCCAGTACTTC. Protein: CASSPPTGVMETQYF.

The chain employs TRBV4-3 and TRBJ2-5; 11 bases are shared with TRBD2. After removal of 0 bases from V and 2 bases from J, the junction contained 14 bases not matched to a gene. CDR1 is LGHNA, CDR2 YSLEER, per germline. The CDR3 sequence is 20 residues long. The DNA of the CDR3 is TGCGCCAGCAGCCAAGATCGGGCTAGCGGGGGGAAACTGCCTCAAGAGACCCAGTACTTC. Protein: CASSQDRASGGKLPQETQYF.

This clonotype was counted only a few times. This sequence joins TRBV15 and TRBJ2-3, with 10 bases lining up with TRBD1. The germline gives CDR1 LNHNV, CDR2 YYDKDF (reference sequence). The CDR3 contains 14 residues. V lost 5 bases to trimming and J lost 5 bases; unmatched junction nucleotides: 4. The CDR3 sequence: CATSPGQGIDTQYF. The CDR3 bases are TGTGCCACCAGCCCGGGACAGGGGATAGATACGCAGTATTTT.

This clonotype has more than one count but fewer than ten. This CDR3 reads CASSLVSGRGQPQHF. DNA for the CDR3: TGTGCCAGCAGTCTCGTATCAGGTCGGGGTCAGCCCCAGCATTTT. The chain employs TRBV27 and TRBJ1-5; D gene uncertain. The CDR3 consists of 15 residues. CDR1 and CDR2 from the germline V gene are MNHEY and SMNVEV (reference sequence). V gave up 5 bases and J gave up 6 bases, with 17 bases separating them.

This sequence joins TRBV10-3 and TRBJ2-3, with D perhaps matching TRBD1 or TRBD2 (5 bases each). V dropped 2 bases and J dropped 3 bases, with 15 bases sitting between them. The CDR3 runs 16 residues. The germline gives CDR1 ENHRY, CDR2 SYGVKD. Written as DNA, the CDR3 is TGTGCCATCAGTGAGAGAGGGACGGAATGGACAGATACGCAGTATTTT. Residues: CAISERGTEWTDTQYF.

CDR3 amino acids: CASSLLQGGRTEAFF. CDR3 coding DNA: TGTGCCAGCAGTTTATTACAGGGCGGTCGGACTGAAGCTTTCTTT. This chain joins TRBV12-3 or TRBV12-4 and TRBJ1-1; possibly TRBD1 for D (6 bases). This CDR3 is 15 amino acids long. Trimming took 2 bases from V and 5 from J, leaving 15 bases between them.

Only one count was recorded for this clonotype. The J gene is TRBJ2-7, the V gene TRBV7-2, with 7 bases identical to TRBD2. V lost 5 bases to trimming and J lost 2 bases; unmatched junction nucleotides: 12. The germline CDR1 and CDR2 sequences are SGHTA and FQGNSA. This CDR3 spans 16 amino acids. The CDR3 bases are TGTGCCAGCAGCATAATACAGCGGGGAGTCACCTACGAGCAGTACTTC. Protein: CASSIIQRGVTYEQYF. Filled out from reference TRBV7-2 and TRBJ2-7, the complete variable domain reads GAGVSQSPSNKVTEKGKDVELRCDPISGHTALYWYRQSLGQGLEFLIYFQGNSAPDKSGLPSDRFSAERTGGSVSTLTIQRTQQEDSAVYLCASSIIQRGVTYEQYFGPGTRLTVT.

The rearrangement links TRBV6-1 to TRBJ2-6, with D unclear. Germline values: CDR1 MNHNS, CDR2 SASEGT. The ends were cut back, 11 bases at V and 2 bases at J, with 28 bases in the middle. This CDR3 is built from 19 residues. The CDR3 is CAGRLWGKLGKPGANVLTF. The CDR3 region has the DNA TGTGCCGGTCGTCTCTGGGGTAAACTTGGCAAGCCTGGGGCCAACGTCCTGACTTTC.

The chain joins TRBV19 to TRBJ1-3, with a weak D call TRBD1 (6 bases). Germline CDR1 is LNHDA and CDR2 is SQIVND (reference sequence). V dropped 8 bases and J dropped 2 bases, with 13 bases sitting between them. The CDR3 runs 14 residues. CDR3 in DNA: TGTGCCAGTCGTGAGGACAGAGCTGGAAACACCATATATTTT. This encodes CASREDRAGNTIYF.

This clonotype was seen more than once but under ten times. The V call is TRBV9, the J call TRBJ2-4; D not resolved. CDR3 length: 17 residues. Germline V gene sequence: CDR1 SGDLS, CDR2 YYNGEE. The V gene lost 0 bases and the J gene lost 2 bases, with 15 bases spanning the gap. The chain's CDR3 is CASSVGPLTAPKNIQYF. The CDR3 bases are TGTGCCAGCAGCGTAGGCCCGCTGACGGCCCCCAAAAACATTCAGTACTTC.

The J gene is TRBJ1-1, the V gene TRBV12-3 or TRBV12-4; D is unclear. Trimming removed 3 bases at V and 0 bases at J, with 11 bases between. This CDR3 spans 15 amino acids. CDR3 sequence (DNA): TGTGCCAGCAGTTTTAGGGCTTTTCTGAACACTGAAGCTTTCTTT. Amino acid sequence: CASSFRAFLNTEAFF.

The table lists this clonotype with a few counts. V usage is TRBV11-2 and J usage is TRBJ2-7; weak D call: TRBD1 (6 bases). The CDR3 covers 16 residues. V lost 1 base, J lost 1 base, and 14 bases lay in between. Germline lookup yields CDR1 SGHAT and CDR2 FQNNGV. CDR3 protein: CASSLVEGEPSYEQYF. As DNA, the CDR3 is TGTGCCAGCAGCTTAGTAGAGGGGGAGCCTTCCTACGAGCAGTACTTC.

This chain uses TRBV6-2 or TRBV6-3 with TRBJ1-2; 8 bases map to TRBD1. Germline V gene data show CDR1 as MNHEY and CDR2 as SVGEGT. There are 14 residues in the CDR3. Germline trimming cut 4 bases from V and 3 bases from J; bases unmatched to any gene: 4. The CDR3 loop reads CASSSDRDHYGYTF. The CDR3 DNA is TGTGCCAGCAGTTCGGACAGGGATCACTATGGCTACACCTTC.

V gene TRBV12-3 or TRBV12-4 combines with J gene TRBJ1-2; D is undetermined. CDR3 size: 11 residues. The V end lost 6 bases, the J end lost 4 bases, and 6 bases lay between the germline ends. The CDR3 loop reads CASRAGYGYTF. In DNA form, the CDR3 reads TGTGCCAGCAGGGCCGGCTATGGCTACACCTTC.

This chain uses TRBV13 with TRBJ1-2, with 7 positions matching TRBD1. The CDR3 extends over 15 amino acids. Germline CDR1 reads PRHDT; CDR2 reads FYEKMQ (reference sequence). With 5 bases clipped from V and 4 bases from J, the junction kept 10 bases outside the gene matches. The CDR3 loop reads CASSLGTDLSYGYTF. CDR3 DNA: TGTGCCAGCAGCCTGGGGACAGACCTTTCCTATGGCTACACCTTC.

V usage is TRBV7-9 and J usage is TRBJ1-2; D is unclear. The ends were cut back, 5 bases at V and 4 bases at J, with 26 bases in the middle. Germline CDR1 reads SEHNR; CDR2 reads FQNEAQ (reference sequence). The CDR3 is made up of 18 amino acids. The CDR3 region has the DNA TGTGCCAGCAGCAATTCCGACGGCCCGAGCCCTAAGGGCTATGGCTACACCTTC. Residues: CASSNSDGPSPKGYGYTF.

This clonotype has a single count. The CDR3 loop reads CASSLRGLRSYEQYF. Here the CDR3 DNA reads TGTGCCAGCAGTTTACGCGGTCTCAGGTCCTACGAGCAGTACTTC. V and J are TRBV27 and TRBJ2-7; no firm D call. The CDR3 has 15 residues. Deletions cut 2 bases from V and 1 base from J, with 12 bases between. Germline values: CDR1 MNHEY, CDR2 SMNVEV (reference sequence).

CDR3 DNA: TGTGCCAGCAGCTCTGGACAGGGGCGGTACCAAGAGACCCAGTACTTC. Its protein is CASSSGQGRYQETQYF. The chain recombines TRBV7-6 with TRBJ2-5; 9 bases are shared with TRBD1. CDR1 is SGHVS, CDR2 FNYEAQ, per germline. The CDR3 runs to 16 residues. With 4 bases clipped from V and 0 bases from J, the junction kept 6 bases outside the gene matches. Based on the CDR3 plus reference TRBV7-6 and TRBJ2-5, the full variable domain is GAGVSQSPRYKVTKRGQDVALRCDPISGHVSLYWYRQALGQGPEFLTYFNYEAQQDKSGLPNDRFSAERPEGSISTLTIQRTEQRDSAMYRCASSSGQGRYQETQYFGPGTRLLVL.

Comments on this clonotype: One junction end disagrees with the germline gene, perhaps due to a read error. This chain links TRBV5-4 with TRBJ1-2, with D perhaps matching TRBD1 (5 bases). CDR3 length equals 13 residues. Per the germline V gene, CDR1 is SGHNT and CDR2 is YYREEE (reference sequence). This CDR3 reads CASRLAGASGYTF. CDR3 DNA: TGTGCCAGCAGGTTGGCCGGGGCGTCTGGCTACACCTTC.

This clonotype occurred once. This chain connects TRBV29-1 to TRBJ1-2, with no clear D. This CDR3 contains 11 residues. Germline V CDR1 and CDR2: SQVTM, ANQGSEA. Trimming cost V 4 bases and J 3 bases, with 6 bases left between them. The CDR3 nucleotides read TGCAGCGTTGTCGAGGACTATGGCTACACCTTC. It yields the protein CSVVEDYGYTF.

This clonotype was counted only a few times. The chain has TRBV27 and TRBJ2-3; D not certain. Germline values: CDR1 MNHEY, CDR2 SMNVEV (reference sequence). The CDR3 covers 15 residues. V was trimmed by 0 bases and J by 1 base, leaving 8 bases between them. DNA of the CDR3: TGTGCCAGCAGTTTATCGGTTGGTGGCACAGATACGCAGTATTTT. Its protein is CASSLSVGGTDTQYF.